A selection of T cell receptor beta chains follows, all from one sample in a study of cytomegalovirus exposure and HLA in healthy donors. The repertoire was sequenced with immunoSEQ multiplex PCR; TCRdb's copy has only in-frame clones and lacks some. The sample has tens of thousands of clones, approximately 84% seen once; the top ten hold 2.9%. The sequenced sample consisted of PBMCs. Every receptor here comes from a man aged 45-60 years in good health and CMV-seronegative. Both conserved end residues are part of each CDR3. D genes are given only for firm matches. Not all rows give a size; the values are once, few, many and, for expanded clones, a class.

D gene	CDR3 length	V gene	J gene	clone size	CDR3 protein	CDR3 DNA
NA	16	TRBV14	TRBJ2-5	NA	CASSQVFGVLGETQYF	TGTGCCAGCAGCCAAGTTTTCGGGGTCCTGGGGGAGACCCAGTACTTC
TRBD1	15	TRBV5-1	TRBJ2-7	NA	CASSPAPDRAGEQYF	TGCGCCAGCAGTCCGGCCCCGGACAGGGCGGGGGAGCAGTACTTC
NA	17	TRBV19	TRBJ1-2	once	CASTHRSRGLSNYGYTF	TGTGCCAGTACCCATCGGAGCAGGGGCCTCTCTAACTATGGCTACACCTTC
NA	15	TRBV5-1	TRBJ2-4	NA	CASSPGAVIKNIQYF	TGCGCCAGCAGCCCAGGGGCGGTTATCAAAAACATTCAGTACTTC
TRBD1	15	TRBV7-8	TRBJ2-7	once	CASSRDRGLSREQYF	TGTGCCAGCAGCCGCGACAGGGGGCTAAGTCGGGAGCAGTACTTC
NA	15	TRBV19	TRBJ2-7	NA	CASRVAEGYVYEQYF	TGTGCCAGTAGGGTAGCGGAGGGATACGTCTACGAGCAGTACTTC
NA	16	TRBV4-3	TRBJ1-4	few	CASSPTGLSTNEKLFF	TGCGCCAGCAGCCCAACAGGGCTGTCAACTAATGAAAAACTGTTTTTT
TRBD1	14	TRBV7-6	TRBJ1-1	NA	CASSSGQGPAEAFF	TGTGCCAGCAGCTCCGGACAGGGACCCGCTGAAGCTTTCTTT
TRBD1	16	TRBV6-5	TRBJ2-5	NA	CASSYDVWGQQETQYF	TGTGCCAGCAGTTACGATGTGTGGGGACAGCAAGAGACCCAGTACTTC
TRBD1	15	TRBV6-5	TRBJ1-6	NA	CASSQGGQYNSPLHF	TGTGCCAGCAGCCAAGGGGGACAGTATAATTCACCCCTCCACTTT
TRBD1	14	TRBV2	TRBJ2-7	NA	CASSAGTGIYEQYF	TGTGCCAGCAGTGCCGGGACAGGGATATACGAGCAGTACTTC
TRBD2	18	TRBV7-8	TRBJ2-7	NA	CASSARGPSGGAWYEQYF	TGTGCCAGCAGCGCCCGGGGCCCTAGCGGGGGGGCCTGGTACGAGCAGTACTTC
NA	14	TRBV27	TRBJ2-7	NA	CASSPRDIGNEQYF	TGTGCCAGCAGTCCCCGGGACATCGGGAACGAGCAGTACTTC
TRBD2	14	TRBV5-1	TRBJ2-5	NA	CASGKSGGQETQYF	TGCGCCAGCGGCAAAAGCGGGGGACAAGAGACCCAGTACTTC
TRBD2	18	TRBV7-3	TRBJ2-6	NA	CASSLYSGGAAGANVLTF	TGTGCCAGCAGCTTATATAGCGGGGGGGCCGCTGGGGCCAACGTCCTGACTTTC
TRBD2	15	TRBV6-1	TRBJ2-3	NA	CASNKLAASTDTQYF	TGTGCCAGCAATAAACTAGCGGCTAGCACAGATACGCAGTATTTT
TRBD2	17	TRBV10-3	TRBJ2-5	NA	CAISHRQPSGGEETQYF	TGTGCCATCAGTCATAGACAGCCGAGCGGGGGGGAAGAGACCCAGTACTTC
NA	13	TRBV6-5	TRBJ1-2	NA	CASSARGFYGYTF	TGTGCCAGCAGTGCCCGGGGTTTCTATGGCTACACCTTC
NA	15	TRBV12-2	TRBJ2-3	NA	CASRLARGGWDTQYF	TGTGCAAGTCGCTTAGCCCGGGGGGGATGGGATACGCAGTATTTT
NA	14	TRBV19	TRBJ1-1	NA	CASIHRAGRTEAFF	TGTGCCAGTATTCACAGGGCAGGTCGCACTGAAGCTTTCTTT
NA	15	TRBV9	TRBJ2-7	NA	CASSVSTGSTYEQYF	TGTGCCAGCAGCGTATCTACAGGGTCAACCTACGAGCAGTACTTC
NA	13	TRBV5-1	TRBJ2-1	NA	CASGIDSNNEQFF	TGCGCCAGCGGCATCGACAGTAACAATGAGCAGTTCTTC
NA	15	TRBV11-2	TRBJ2-1	NA	CASSYVRGSYNEQFF	TGTGCCAGCAGCTACGTCCGGGGATCCTACAATGAGCAGTTCTTC
TRBD1	14	TRBV5-6	TRBJ2-5	NA	CASSSVGQGETQYF	TGTGCCAGCAGCAGCGTAGGACAGGGGGAGACCCAGTACTTC
TRBD1	15	TRBV2	TRBJ2-2	NA	CASSAQGAYTGELFF	TGTGCCAGCAGTGCACAGGGGGCCTACACCGGGGAGCTGTTTTTT
NA	15	TRBV27	TRBJ1-1	NA	CASSLRGGAVTEAFF	TGTGCCAGCAGTCTCCGGGGGGGGGCGGTCACTGAAGCTTTCTTT
NA	17	TRBV4-1	TRBJ2-1	NA	CASSQDLGQNSYNEQFF	TGCGCCAGCAGCCAAGATCTCGGACAGAATTCCTACAATGAGCAGTTCTTC
TRBD1	15	TRBV28	TRBJ1-4	few	CASSLSRQGGEKLFF	TGTGCCAGCAGTTTAAGTAGACAGGGAGGCGAAAAACTGTTTTTT
NA	14	TRBV14	TRBJ2-5	few	CASSQAQGGETQYF	TGTGCCAGCAGCCAAGCGCAGGGAGGAGAGACCCAGTACTTC
TRBD1	15	TRBV27	TRBJ1-2	once	CASSLTGTGTFGYTF	TGTGCCAGCAGCCTCACCGGGACAGGGACCTTTGGCTACACCTTC
TRBD1	12	TRBV29-1	TRBJ1-2	NA	CSALQGTNGYTF	TGCAGCGCCCTACAGGGGACGAATGGCTACACCTTC
NA	14	TRBV19	TRBJ1-1	NA	CASSPTTLNTEAFF	TGTGCCAGTAGTCCCACGACACTGAACACTGAAGCTTTCTTT
TRBD2	16	TRBV2	TRBJ2-7	once	CASSESLAGGFYEQYF	TGTGCCAGCAGTGAATCACTAGCGGGGGGGTTTTACGAGCAGTACTTC
NA	12	TRBV6-6	TRBJ2-7	once	CASQDSSYEQYF	TGTGCCAGCCAGGATTCCTCCTACGAGCAGTACTTC
TRBD2	15	TRBV15	TRBJ2-5	NA	CATSRDLGGQETQYF	TGTGCCACCAGCAGAGATTTGGGAGGGCAAGAGACCCAGTACTTC
TRBD1	17	TRBV5-1	TRBJ1-5	NA	CASSQFQGDEINQPQHF	TGCGCCAGCAGCCAATTCCAGGGGGACGAGATCAATCAGCCCCAGCATTTT
NA	14	TRBV4-2	TRBJ1-2	few	CASSPTEPSYGYTF	TGTGCCAGCAGCCCGACAGAACCGTCCTATGGCTACACCTTC
NA	15	TRBV9	TRBJ1-1	NA	CASSVLGSYNTEAFF	TGTGCCAGCAGCGTTCTGGGCAGCTATAACACTGAAGCTTTCTTT
NA	12	TRBV6-5	TRBJ1-4	medium-sized	CASSSPTGARFF	TGTGCCAGCAGTTCCCCGACAGGCGCTAGGTTTTTT
TRBD2	14	TRBV29-1	TRBJ2-7	NA	CSVEGGTDGYEQYF	TGCAGCGTTGAGGGGGGGACTGACGGCTACGAGCAGTACTTC
NA	13	TRBV19	TRBJ2-1	NA	CASSGDSYNEQFF	TGTGCCAGTAGCGGGGACTCCTACAATGAGCAGTTCTTC
NA	15	TRBV19	TRBJ1-3	few	CASSIADNSGNTIYF	TGTGCCAGTAGTATAGCGGACAACTCTGGAAACACCATATATTTT
NA	13	TRBV5-1	TRBJ1-3	NA	CASSLAYSNTIYF	TGCGCCAGCAGCTTGGCCTATTCAAACACCATATATTTT
TRBD1	12	TRBV29-1	TRBJ2-1	NA	CSVNRGQNEQFF	TGCAGCGTTAACAGGGGTCAGAATGAGCAGTTCTTC
NA	13	TRBV2	TRBJ2-7	once	CASSERVPYEQYF	TGTGCCAGCAGTGAGAGGGTCCCCTACGAGCAGTACTTC
NA	12	TRBV6-6	TRBJ2-1	NA	CASSHTDNEQFF	TGTGCCAGCAGTCACACCGACAATGAGCAGTTCTTC
TRBD1	16	TRBV2	TRBJ2-4	NA	CASSEDRGLAKNIQYF	TGTGCCAGCAGTGAAGACAGGGGATTAGCCAAAAACATTCAGTACTTC
TRBD1	15	TRBV19	TRBJ1-2	NA	CASSKKSDRGGGYTF	TGTGCCAGTAGTAAGAAATCGGACAGGGGCGGTGGCTACACCTTC
NA	16	TRBV27	TRBJ2-1	once	CASSLIVSPRNNEQFF	TGTGCCAGCAGCCTAATCGTTTCGCCTCGTAACAATGAGCAGTTCTTC
TRBD1	15	TRBV29-1	TRBJ2-2	NA	CSVEQLGGWGGELFF	TGCAGCGTTGAGCAGTTAGGGGGCTGGGGCGGGGAGCTGTTTTTT
NA	14	TRBV9	TRBJ2-7	NA	CASSVGASSYEQYF	TGTGCCAGCAGCGTTGGGGCTTCGAGCTACGAGCAGTACTTC
TRBD2	15	TRBV2	TRBJ2-1	NA	CASSEEGSGVNEQFF	TGTGCCAGCAGTGAAGAGGGTAGCGGGGTAAATGAGCAGTTCTTC
TRBD1	14	TRBV6-1	TRBJ1-4	few	CASRDRGIREKLFF	TGTGCCAGCCGGGACAGGGGTATTCGTGAAAAACTGTTTTTT